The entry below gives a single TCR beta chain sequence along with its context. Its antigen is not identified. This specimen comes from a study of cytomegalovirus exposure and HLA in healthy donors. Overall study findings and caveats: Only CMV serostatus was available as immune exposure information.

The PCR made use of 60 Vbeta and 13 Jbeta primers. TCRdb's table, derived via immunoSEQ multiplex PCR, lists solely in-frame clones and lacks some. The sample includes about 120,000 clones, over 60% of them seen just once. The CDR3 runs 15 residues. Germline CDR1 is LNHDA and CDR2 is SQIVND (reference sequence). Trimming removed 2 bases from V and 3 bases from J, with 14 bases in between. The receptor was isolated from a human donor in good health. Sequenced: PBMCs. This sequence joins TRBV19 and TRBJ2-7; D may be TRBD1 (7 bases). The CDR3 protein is CASSIKAGGSYEQYF. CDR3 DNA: TGTGCCAGTAGTATAAAGGCAGGGGGGAGCTACGAGCAGTACTTC.